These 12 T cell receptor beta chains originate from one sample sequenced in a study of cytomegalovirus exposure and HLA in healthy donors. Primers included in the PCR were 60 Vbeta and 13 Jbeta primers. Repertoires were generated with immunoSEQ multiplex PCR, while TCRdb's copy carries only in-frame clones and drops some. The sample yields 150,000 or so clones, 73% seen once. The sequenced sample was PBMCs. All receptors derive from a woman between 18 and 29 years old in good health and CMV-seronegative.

The CDR3 DNA reads TGTGCCAGCAGTGGGGACAAGGCCTATGGCTACACCTTC. Protein sequence: CASSGDKAYGYTF. The V gene is TRBV25-1, the J gene TRBJ1-2; D might be TRBD1 (6 bases). The CDR3 has 13 amino acids. CDR1 and CDR2 from the germline V gene are MGHDK and SYGVNS. V gave up 4 bases and J gave up 4 bases, with 10 bases separating them.

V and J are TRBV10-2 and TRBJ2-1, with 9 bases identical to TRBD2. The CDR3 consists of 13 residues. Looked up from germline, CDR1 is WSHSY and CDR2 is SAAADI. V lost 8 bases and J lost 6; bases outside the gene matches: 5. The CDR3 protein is CASWGLARNEQFF. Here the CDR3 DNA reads TGCGCCAGCTGGGGACTAGCTCGCAATGAGCAGTTCTTC.

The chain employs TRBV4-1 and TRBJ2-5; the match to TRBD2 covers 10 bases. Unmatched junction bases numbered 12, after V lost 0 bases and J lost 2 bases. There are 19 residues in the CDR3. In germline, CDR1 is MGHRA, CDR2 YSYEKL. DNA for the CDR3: TGCGCCAGCAGCCAAGAGTCGGGTGCACTAGCGGGAATACAAGAGACCCAGTACTTC. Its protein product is CASSQESGALAGIQETQYF.

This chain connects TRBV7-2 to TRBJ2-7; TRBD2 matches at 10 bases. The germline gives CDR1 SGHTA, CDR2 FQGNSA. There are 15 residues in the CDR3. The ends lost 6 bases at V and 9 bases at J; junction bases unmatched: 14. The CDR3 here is CASRPTSGVGVAQYF. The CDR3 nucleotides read TGTGCCAGCAGGCCTACTAGCGGGGTAGGTGTTGCGCAGTACTTC.

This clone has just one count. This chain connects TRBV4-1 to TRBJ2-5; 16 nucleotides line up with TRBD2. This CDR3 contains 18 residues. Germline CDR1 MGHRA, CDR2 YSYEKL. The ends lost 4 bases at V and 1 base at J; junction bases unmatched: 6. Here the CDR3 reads CASSRMGLAGGIQETQYF. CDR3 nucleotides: TGCGCCAGCAGCCGGATGGGACTAGCGGGGGGGATCCAAGAGACCCAGTACTTC.

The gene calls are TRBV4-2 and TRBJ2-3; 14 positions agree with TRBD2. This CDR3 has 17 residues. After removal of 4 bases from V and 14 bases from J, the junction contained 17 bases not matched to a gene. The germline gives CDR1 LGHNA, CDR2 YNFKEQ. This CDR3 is CASSPTSGGAAAVLLYF. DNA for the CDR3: TGTGCCAGCAGCCCGACTAGCGGGGGGGCCGCCGCTGTTCTTCTGTATTTT.

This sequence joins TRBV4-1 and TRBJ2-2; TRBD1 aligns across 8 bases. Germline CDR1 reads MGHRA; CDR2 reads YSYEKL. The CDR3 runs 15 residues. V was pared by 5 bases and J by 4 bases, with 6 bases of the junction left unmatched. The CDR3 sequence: CASSGRTGSTGELFF. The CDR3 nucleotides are TGCGCCAGCAGCGGGCGGACAGGGAGCACCGGGGAGCTGTTTTTT.

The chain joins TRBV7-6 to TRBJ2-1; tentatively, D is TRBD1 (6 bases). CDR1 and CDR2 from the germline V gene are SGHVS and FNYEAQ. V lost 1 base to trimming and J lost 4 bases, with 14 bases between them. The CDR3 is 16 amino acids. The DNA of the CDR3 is TGTGCCAGCAGCTTAGGTTCGGGACACCTATACAATGAGCAGTTCTTC. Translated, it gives CASSLGSGHLYNEQFF.

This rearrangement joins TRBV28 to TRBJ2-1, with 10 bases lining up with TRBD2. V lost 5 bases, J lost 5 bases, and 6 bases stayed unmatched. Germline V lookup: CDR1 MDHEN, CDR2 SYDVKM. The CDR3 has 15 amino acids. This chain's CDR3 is CASSDLAGVNNEQFF. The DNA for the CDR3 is TGTGCCAGCAGTGACCTAGCGGGGGTCAACAATGAGCAGTTCTTC.

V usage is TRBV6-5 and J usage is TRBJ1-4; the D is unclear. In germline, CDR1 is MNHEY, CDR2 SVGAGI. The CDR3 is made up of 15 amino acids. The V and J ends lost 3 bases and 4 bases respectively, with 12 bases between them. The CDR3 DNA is TGTGCCAGCAGTTATATCAGCGGGGATAATGAAAAACTGTTTTTT. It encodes CASSYISGDNEKLFF.

The CDR3 coding sequence is TGCAGCGTTGTTCGGACAGGGGCAGCGGGTGAGCAGTTCTTC. Translating it yields CSVVRTGAAGEQFF. The J gene is TRBJ2-1, the V gene TRBV29-1; 9 nucleotides match TRBD1. V lost 4 bases to trimming and J lost 9 bases; unmatched junction nucleotides: 10. The CDR3 runs 14 residues. Germline V gene sequence: CDR1 SQVTM, CDR2 ANQGSEA.

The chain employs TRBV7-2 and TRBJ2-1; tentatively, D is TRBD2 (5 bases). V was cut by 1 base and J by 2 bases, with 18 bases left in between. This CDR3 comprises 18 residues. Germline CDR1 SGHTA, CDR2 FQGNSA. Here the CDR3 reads CASSLVFLGISAYNEQFF. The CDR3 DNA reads TGTGCCAGCAGCTTAGTCTTTCTCGGGATAAGCGCCTACAATGAGCAGTTCTTC. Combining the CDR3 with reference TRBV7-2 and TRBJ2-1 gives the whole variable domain GAGVSQSPSNKVTEKGKDVELRCDPISGHTALYWYRQSLGQGLEFLIYFQGNSAPDKSGLPSDRFSAERTGGSVSTLTIQRTQQEDSAVYLCASSLVFLGISAYNEQFFGPGTRLTVL.